This T cell receptor (beta chain) derives from a study of PD-L1 blockade in urothelial cancer (dated by TCRdb to the late 2010s). As for the study more broadly: All patients started therapy around 2014 and received atezolizumab 1,200 mg intravenously every 3 weeks. In the same patients, pretreatment tumors underwent whole exome sequencing and RNA sequencing in addition to TCR sequencing. Blood samples were analyzed at 3 weeks after treatment start (second dose) and at 6 weeks after treatment start. About 85% of the roughly 29 patients were males with bladder-origin urothelial cancer, and about 60% of the roughly 29 reported a prior smoking history. The study, an exploratory multi-omic analysis, examined somatic, immune and clinical correlates of response to PD-L1 blockade with atezolizumab in urothelial cancer. An ECOG performance status of 0 or 1 was recorded for the patients, and 0 to 3 prior chemotherapy regimens had been received by the patients. Blood samples gave a median of 141,255 T cells and approximately 80,000 unique TCRs, with a median clonality of approximately 0.08. Progression-free survival longer than 6 months counted as durable clinical benefit, and TCR features were additionally tested against both progression-free and overall survival. Around 29 patients had pretreatment blood TCR-seq, roughly 24 had at least one posttreatment blood collection, and roughly 24 had tumor TCR-seq. Pretreatment tumor samples and matched peripheral blood, collected serially before and after atezolizumab treatment, underwent TCR sequencing. Durable clinical benefit was achieved by nine patients but not by the remaining 20. Overall results and qualifications from the work: Patients with durable benefit showed greater expansion of tumor-associated TCR clones in peripheral blood 3 weeks after starting treatment (n of about 20, p = 0.022). Because the sample size was small (n ≈ 29) and many exploratory analyses were performed, the results are intended to be hypothesis-generating. A pretreatment peripheral blood TCR clonality below the median was linked to improved progression-free and overall survival.

To estimate absolute template abundance from read counts, synthetic TCR analog templates were spiked into each PCR. The immunoSEQ assay used bias-controlled V and J gene primers to amplify TCRbeta CDR3 regions from genomic DNA. Rearranged TCRbeta segments were sequenced at approximately 20X coverage. The authors processed their data as follows. Sequencing errors were corrected by clustering, and CDR3s were annotated against IMGT so that V, D and J genes could be assigned. Downstream analyses used only productive TCRbeta rearrangements and left out out-of-frame or stop-codon sequences. To compute clonality, Shannon entropy was normalized by the log of the number of unique productive sequences and then subtracted from one. Fisher's exact test with Benjamini-Hochberg correction, using a cutoff of adjusted p below 0.01, was how clones that differed between time points or between blood and tumor were identified. Held by TCRdb, this immuneACCESS table contains in-frame sequences only and omits some clones. Under half of the omission traces to an unresolved V gene where checked; the cause of the rest is unknown. V, J and clone size reflect that table, while D and trimming were determined from the DNA. The table for this sample lists 85,000 to 95,000 clones; about 89% of them were counted only once. The ten top clones hold around 1% of the sample.

Per the publication, the time point label means: pretreatment peripheral blood. A total of 25 to 30 patients with locally advanced or metastatic urothelial carcinoma, treated at Memorial Sloan Kettering on a trial protocol, made up the cohort. Peripheral blood mononuclear cells were collected pretreatment and during treatment, with between 1 and 8 total time points obtained per patient. The Qiagen DNeasy Blood extraction kit was used to purify genomic DNA from total PBMCs and from tumor samples. PBMCs were collected pretreatment and during treatment and were isolated and stored as previously described. About this clone itself: Its antigen is unknown. Qualities for individual bases were not recorded, and no much larger clone is one base off.

Including the terminal cysteine and phenylalanine, the CDR3 comprises 16 residues. The retained sequence is limited to the CDR3, 48 bases, with the frame set at the first base. The V and J ends are trimmed by 1 base and 7 bases, leaving 19 bases between them. The germline V gene yields SGHTA for CDR1 and FQGNSA for CDR2. The sequence is built from TRBV7-2 and TRBJ1-1; TRBD1 could be the D gene, as 5 bases match. Source: PBMCs, taken around atezolizumab (anti-PD-L1) treatment. This sequence originates from a woman over 75 with urothelial cancer. The DNA is as follows: TGTGCCAGCAGCTTAGGCCGGGGCGGGGCCGGAGGTGAAGCTTTCTTT. This codes for CASSLGRGGAGGEAFF.